Listed below are T cell receptor beta chains from one sample, sequenced in a study of T cells after yellow fever vaccination. TCRdb fed the 5' RACE reads into MiXCR, producing one record per CDR3 protein. The sample includes 140,000 to 150,000 distinct CDR3 sequences, around 6.3% of them seen just once. Sequences were derived from CD4+ T cells sorted from PBMCs, sampled 10 days after the yellow fever booster vaccination. The receptor source for this set is a young man who received the YFV17D yellow fever vaccine. CDR3s include the opening cysteine and the closing phenylalanine or tryptophan.

J gene	V gene	CDR3 protein
TRBJ2-7	TRBV12-3/TRBV12-4	CASSRGVRVGYEQYF
TRBJ2-6	TRBV20-1	CSARVRPSSGANVLTF
TRBJ2-4	TRBV19	CASNSVLAKNIQYF
TRBJ1-3	TRBV12-3/TRBV12-4	CASNTGSSGNTIYF
TRBJ2-3	TRBV29-1	CSARPRRGYTDTQYF
TRBJ2-3	TRBV19	CASSIGPTTDTQYF
TRBJ2-2	TRBV12-3/TRBV12-4	CASRLRQGNTGELFF
TRBJ2-7	TRBV18	CASSPGLAVTYEQYF
TRBJ1-4	TRBV5-1	CASSVGPTGGEKLFF
TRBJ2-2	TRBV2	CASGRGRGELFF
TRBJ1-4	TRBV12-3/TRBV12-4	CASSLGTGKPDEKLFF
TRBJ1-4	TRBV5-6	CASSRTAANEKLFF
TRBJ2-5	TRBV19	CASSKVPSTQYF
TRBJ2-6	TRBV11-2	CASNDRGSSSGANVLTF
TRBJ2-1	TRBV24-1	CATCRARSNEQFF
TRBJ2-7	TRBV9	CASSEGYAASYEQYF
TRBJ2-1	TRBV20-1	CSASGTSGTSSYNEQFF
TRBJ2-7	TRBV7-2	CASSSVSGRRLYEQYF
TRBJ2-7	TRBV27	CASSLREDYEQYF
TRBJ2-6	TRBV5-1	CASSFPKGTGANVLTF
TRBJ2-7	TRBV3-1	CASSFGLAGGPYEQYF
TRBJ2-2	TRBV7-9	CASTSYVTGTTGELFF
TRBJ2-1	TRBV3-1	CASRQAPGVQVNEQFF
TRBJ2-7	TRBV20-1	CSARDRTSGSLGSPYEQYF
TRBJ2-7	TRBV7-2	CASGRGGAYEQYF
TRBJ2-5	TRBV5-4	CASSLVSSQETQYF
TRBJ2-7	TRBV15	CATSRSVESYEQYF
TRBJ2-7	TRBV23-1	CASCRVRDRGDEQYF
TRBJ1-1	TRBV12-3/TRBV12-4	CASSFLLHGNTEAFF
TRBJ2-1	TRBV7-2	CASSPGLAGVRSYNEQFF
TRBJ2-2	TRBV7-2	CASSWTSGRNGELFF
TRBJ2-4	TRBV5-1	CASSLNRGDIQYF
TRBJ2-5	TRBV19	CASSQRYQVKETQYF
TRBJ2-1	TRBV27	CASSLWGRGWNEQFF
TRBJ2-3	TRBV7-2	CASSPMRTDTQYF
TRBJ2-2	TRBV7-9	CASSLVSGANTGELFF
TRBJ1-1	TRBV24-1	CAVRGENTEAFF
TRBJ2-7	TRBV6-2/TRBV6-3	CASGRTPAYEQYF
TRBJ2-7	TRBV7-2	CASSLAITSHEQYF
TRBJ2-5	TRBV7-2	CASSSLWETQYF
TRBJ2-3	TRBV27	CASRNLTDTQYF
TRBJ1-1	TRBV2	CASRTGRGTEAFF
TRBJ2-7	TRBV12-3/TRBV12-4	CASTLRGVYEQYF
TRBJ2-2	TRBV7-2	CASSFYEPLAVIGELFF
TRBJ2-3	TRBV29-1	CSVVGRTTDTQYF
TRBJ2-5	TRBV7-2	CASSPDGGRETQYF
TRBJ2-2	TRBV20-1	CSAGLAGGITGELFF
TRBJ2-5	TRBV20-1	CSAGIGETQYF
TRBJ2-2	TRBV9	CASSKNTGLYTGELFF
TRBJ2-7	TRBV5-1	CASSLPDAMAEQYF
TRBJ2-1	TRBV5-1	CASGEGGPHNEQFF
TRBJ2-1	TRBV6-4	CASSEETENNEQFF
TRBJ2-4	TRBV5-1	CASSIGTGENIQYF
TRBJ2-3	TRBV3-1	CASSQGTASTDTQYF
TRBJ2-7	TRBV20-1	CSARTGDSIGLSSYEQYF
TRBJ1-1	TRBV29-1	CSVRQTNTEAFF
TRBJ1-6	TRBV12-3/TRBV12-4	CASSLGQGDSPLHF
TRBJ2-3	TRBV25-1	CASSGGTGVQYF
TRBJ2-7	TRBV5-1	CASSSVGATYEQYF